Given below is one T cell receptor beta chain in context. This CDR3 is 16 amino acids long. V shed 0 bases and J shed 7 bases, with 16 bases lying between them. Germline CDR1 GTSNPN, CDR2 SVGIG (reference sequence). These data originate in a study of blood T cell repertoires in COVID-19. About the study: T cells, B-cell-depleted T cells, or PBMCs provided the cDNA or gDNA that served as material.

Clones were sequenced by immunoSEQ multiplex PCR, and TCRdb holds only the in-frame ones, with some missing. The sample lists about 140,000 clones; 75% to 90% were seen once. Sequenced: peripheral blood. This TCR was recovered from an older woman with active COVID-19. This chain joins TRBV30 and TRBJ1-6, with D possibly matching TRBD1 (6 bases). CDR3 nucleotides: TGTGCCTGGAGTGTACAAGCAGGGGCTCGGAATTCACCCCTCCACTTT. This codes for CAWSVQAGARNSPLHF.